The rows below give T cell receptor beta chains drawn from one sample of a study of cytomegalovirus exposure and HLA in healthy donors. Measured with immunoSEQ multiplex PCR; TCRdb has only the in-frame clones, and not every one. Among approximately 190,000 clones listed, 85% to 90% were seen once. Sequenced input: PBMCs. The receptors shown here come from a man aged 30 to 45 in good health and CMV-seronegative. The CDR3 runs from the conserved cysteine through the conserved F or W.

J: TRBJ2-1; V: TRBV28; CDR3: CASSSTGNLNEQFF
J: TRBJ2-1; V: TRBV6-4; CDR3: CASSESPGSDGEFF
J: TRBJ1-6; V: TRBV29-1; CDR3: CSVADRDRTLHF
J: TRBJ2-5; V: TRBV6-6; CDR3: CASSPAETQYF
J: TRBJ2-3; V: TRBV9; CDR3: CASSTPRRNGGQGSTDTQYF
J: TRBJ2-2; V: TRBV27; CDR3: CASSFGGMNTGELFF
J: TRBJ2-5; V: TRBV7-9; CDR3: CSSSLIRVGGETQYF
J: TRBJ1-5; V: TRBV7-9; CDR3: CASSSLTGGGDQPQHF
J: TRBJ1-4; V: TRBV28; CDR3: CASSSGGSEKLFF
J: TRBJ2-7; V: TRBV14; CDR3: CASSQDSRYYYEQYF
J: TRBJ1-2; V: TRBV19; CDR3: CASNYDRKMSNGYTF
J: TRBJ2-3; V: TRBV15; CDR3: CATSSELAGGPSTDTQYF
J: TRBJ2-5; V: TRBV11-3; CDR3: CASSLTSGVETQYF
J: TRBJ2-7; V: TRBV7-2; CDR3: CASSPPAGHEQYF
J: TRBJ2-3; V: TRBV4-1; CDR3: CASSLPAGDTQYF
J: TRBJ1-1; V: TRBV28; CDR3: CASSFRGRGVTEAFF
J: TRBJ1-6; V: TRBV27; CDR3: CASSFQNSPLHF
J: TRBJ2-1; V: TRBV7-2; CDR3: CASSLRQGVGEQFF
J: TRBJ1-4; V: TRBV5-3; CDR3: CARSLNRAGHEKLFF
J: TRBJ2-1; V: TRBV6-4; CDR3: CASREGSGYNEQFF
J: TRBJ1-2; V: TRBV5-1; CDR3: CASSLAPDTNYGYTF
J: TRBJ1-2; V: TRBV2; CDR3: CASSDTGVNGYTF
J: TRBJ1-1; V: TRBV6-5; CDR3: CASRSGQLNTEAFF
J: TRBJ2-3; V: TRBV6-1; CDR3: CASRDISTDTQYF
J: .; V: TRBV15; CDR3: CATSRDAGHLYEQYF
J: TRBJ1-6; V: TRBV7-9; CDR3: CASSLARTTPLHF
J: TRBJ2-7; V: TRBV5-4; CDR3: CASSLGQYYEQYF
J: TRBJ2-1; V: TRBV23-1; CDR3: CASSQWTSGYNEQFF
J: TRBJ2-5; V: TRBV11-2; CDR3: CASSPRVGGGETQYF
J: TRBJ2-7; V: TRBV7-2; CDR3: CASSFARTGYEQYF
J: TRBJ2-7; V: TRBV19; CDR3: CASSIQDRGPYEQYF
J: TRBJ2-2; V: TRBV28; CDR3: CASSDPRGLTGELFF
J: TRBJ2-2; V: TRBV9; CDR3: CASSAAGTPANTGELFF
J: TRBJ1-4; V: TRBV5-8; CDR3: CASSSRGQLAHEKLFF
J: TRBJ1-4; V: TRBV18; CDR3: CASSTTGEGEKLFF
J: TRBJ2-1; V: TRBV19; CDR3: CASSFSLHEQFF
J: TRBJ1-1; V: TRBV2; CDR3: CASSDGEAFF
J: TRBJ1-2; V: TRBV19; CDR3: CATSMGGFYGYTF
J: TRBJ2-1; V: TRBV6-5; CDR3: CASSLLAAQRNEQFF
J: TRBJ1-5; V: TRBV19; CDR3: CASKGPTGNQPQHF
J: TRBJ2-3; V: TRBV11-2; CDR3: CASSLTYSTDTQYF
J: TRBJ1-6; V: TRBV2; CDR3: CASRPETGYNSPLHF
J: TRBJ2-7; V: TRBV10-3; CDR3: CAISEGLAGYEQYF
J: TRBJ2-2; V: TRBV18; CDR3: CASSRMTGGNTGELFF
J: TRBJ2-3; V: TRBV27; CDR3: CASRPRDRSTDTQYF
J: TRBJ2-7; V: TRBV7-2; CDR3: CASSLPGQGAWEQYF
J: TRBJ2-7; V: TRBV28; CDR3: CASSFRRVAYEQYF
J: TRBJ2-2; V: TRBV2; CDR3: CASSEVTGASGELFF
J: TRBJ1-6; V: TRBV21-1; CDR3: CASSEGNGDSPLHF
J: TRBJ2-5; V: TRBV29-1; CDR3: CSVTHRDRAWETQYF
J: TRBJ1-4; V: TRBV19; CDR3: CASSTDSSREKLFF
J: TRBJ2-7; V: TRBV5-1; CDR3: CASSLETGIMEPYEQYF
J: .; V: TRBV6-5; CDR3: CASRRYRYEQYF
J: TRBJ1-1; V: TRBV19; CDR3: CASSPGAPGDTEAFF
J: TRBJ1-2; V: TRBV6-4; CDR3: CASSDSGGASYGYTF
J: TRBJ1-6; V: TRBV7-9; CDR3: CASSRPQGGLNSPLHF
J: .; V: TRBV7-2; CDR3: CASRPRGNEQYF
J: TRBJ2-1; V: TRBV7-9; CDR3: CASSLGGVYNEQFF
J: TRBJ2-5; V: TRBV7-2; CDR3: CASSFGRGLEETQYF
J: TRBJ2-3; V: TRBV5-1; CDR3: CASSLGTSGYNTDTQYF